This TCR beta chain was found in a study of T cell changes during pregnancy in multiple sclerosis. Germline V gene sequence: CDR1 GTSNPN, CDR2 SVGIG (reference sequence). CDR3 length: 16 residues. V lost 3 bases, J lost 5 bases, and 22 bases lay in between. Only in-frame clones appear in the TCRdb table, and some are missing; sequencing was by immunoSEQ multiplex PCR. This repertoire shows 130,000 or so clones, over 85% found once; its top ten account for roughly 6%. The V and J genes are TRBV30 and TRBJ1-2, with D perhaps TRBD1 (6 bases). The sequencing used peripheral blood, collected before pregnancy. This clonotype was sampled from a female donor with multiple sclerosis, enrolled in a pregnancy study. The CDR3 bases are TGTGCCTGGAGCGGTCAGGCAGGGGCCCCTATTTATGGCTACACCTTC. Its protein is CAWSGQAGAPIYGYTF.